Presented here are 14 T cell receptor beta chains from one specimen sequenced in a study of blood T cell repertoires in COVID-19. TCRdb's copy holds only in-frame clones and misses some; the assay was immunoSEQ multiplex PCR. This sample yields tens of thousands of clones, of which 70% to 90% are seen a single time; 5.5% to 7.5% belongs to the top ten. The sample was peripheral blood. These receptors all stem from a woman of 80 years or more with active COVID-19.

V gene TRBV9 combines with J gene TRBJ2-2; the D gene is possibly TRBD2 (5 bases). Per the germline V gene, CDR1 is SGDLS and CDR2 is YYNGEE. This CDR3 has 14 amino acids. Trimming removed 1 base from V and 3 bases from J, with 7 bases in between. DNA of the CDR3: TGTGCCAGCAGCGTACTAGCCGACACCGGGGAGCTGTTTTTT. This encodes CASSVLADTGELFF.

The chain employs TRBV11-3 and TRBJ2-3; 13 bases match TRBD2. The CDR3 has 16 amino acids. Per the germline V gene, CDR1 is SGHNT and CDR2 is YENEEA. The junction had 5 bases not matched to a gene; V was cut back by 6 bases and J by 2 bases. CDR3 in amino acids: CASSSGLAGATDTQYF. The CDR3 DNA reads as TGTGCCAGCAGTTCCGGACTAGCGGGGGCCACAGATACGCAGTATTTT.

This clone was counted between two and nine times. This chain links TRBV29-1 with TRBJ1-5, with TRBD1 identical over 9 bases. Per germline, CDR1 SQVTM and CDR2 ANQGSEA. After removal of 7 bases from V and 0 bases from J, the junction contained 7 bases not matched to a gene. The CDR3 length is 15 residues. Here the CDR3 DNA reads TGCAGCGCATCACAGGGGGCCGATAGCAATCAGCCCCAGCATTTT. It translates to CSASQGADSNQPQHF.

The table lists this clone with a count of one. The V call is TRBV20-1, the J call TRBJ2-5, with D unresolved. The germline V gene encodes CDR1 DFQATT and CDR2 SNEGSKA (reference sequence). The CDR3 is 11 residues long. V gave up 4 bases and J gave up 1 base, with 4 bases separating them. DNA of the CDR3: TGCAGTGCTACCCGCCAAGAGACCCAGTACTTC. Translation gives CSATRQETQYF.

V and J are TRBV5-1 and TRBJ2-7, with D possibly matching TRBD2 (7 bases). Trimming took off 3 bases at V and 5 bases at J, with 18 bases between the two ends. This CDR3 is 15 amino acids long. Germline values: CDR1 SGHRS, CDR2 YFSETQ. The CDR3 nucleotides read TGCGCCAGCAGCTCGGCCCATCCGGGGGGCAACGAGCAGTACTTC. Translation gives CASSSAHPGGNEQYF. Full variable domain (outside the CDR3, taken from reference TRBV5-1 and TRBJ2-7): KAGVTQTPRYLIKTRGQQVTLSCSPISGHRSVSWYQQTPGQGLQFLFEYFSETQRNKGNFPGRFSGRQFSNSRSEMNVSTLELGDSALYLCASSSAHPGGNEQYFGPGTRLTVT.

V is TRBV19 and J is TRBJ1-6, with D perhaps TRBD1 (6 bases). The CDR3 loop spans 16 amino acids. The ends were cut back, 9 bases at V and 7 bases at J, with 22 bases in the middle. CDR1 is LNHDA and CDR2 is SQIVND in the germline V gene (reference sequence). CDR3 region: CASKLQGPGGNSPLHF. In DNA form, the CDR3 reads TGTGCCAGCAAATTACAGGGTCCGGGAGGGAATTCACCCCTCCACTTT.

This chain connects TRBV3-1 (or the pseudogene TRBV3-2) to TRBJ2-4, with D hard to call. Germline CDR1 is LGHDT and CDR2 is YNNKEL (reference sequence). The CDR3 length is 13 residues. V was shortened by 1 base and J by 13 bases, with 14 bases between the two germline ends. The CDR3 sequence is CASSQGDTAPQYF. CDR3 nucleotide sequence: TGTGCCAGCAGCCAAGGAGACACGGCACCGCAGTACTTC.

V usage is TRBV18 and J usage is TRBJ2-3; TRBD1 matches 9 bases. The CDR3 has 12 amino acids. V shed 3 bases, J shed 11 bases, and the junction held 3 bases outside the gene matches. Germline V lookup: CDR1 KGHSH, CDR2 LQKENI. The CDR3 spells CASSPSGQGQYF. CDR3 bases: TGTGCCAGCTCACCTTCGGGACAGGGGCAGTATTTT.

The chain joins TRBV24-1 to TRBJ2-3, with 9 positions matching TRBD2. The V gene end was trimmed by 3 bases and the J gene end by 0 bases; junction bases not matched to a gene: 12. CDR3 size: 19 residues. Germline lookup yields CDR1 KGHDR and CDR2 SFDVKD. In DNA, the CDR3 is TGTGCCACCAGTGATGGGGGGCTAGCGGGACGAACTAGCACAGATACGCAGTATTTT. Its protein product is CATSDGGLAGRTSTDTQYF.

The chain is built from TRBV6-2 or TRBV6-3 and TRBJ2-7; possibly TRBD2 for D (5 bases). V gave up 5 bases and J gave up 5 bases, with 7 bases separating them. Germline values: CDR1 MNHEY, CDR2 SVGEGT. This CDR3 spans 11 amino acids. The CDR3 bases are TGTGCCAGCAGTCGTAGCGACGAGCAGTACTTC. Residues: CASSRSDEQYF.

The V gene is TRBV5-4, the J gene TRBJ2-1; TRBD2 might be the D (7 bases). V was trimmed by 3 bases and J by 3 bases, leaving 13 bases between them. Germline V lookup: CDR1 SGHNT, CDR2 YYREEE (reference sequence). The CDR3 runs to 15 residues. For the CDR3, the DNA is TGTGCCAGCAGCTCCGGGGGCGGGGGCTACAATGAGCAGTTCTTC. Translating it yields CASSSGGGGYNEQFF.

The rearrangement uses TRBV4-2 and TRBJ1-5, with D uncertain. The germline V and J ends were trimmed by 4 bases and 2 bases, with 21 bases remaining between them. Germline assignment: CDR1 LGHNA and CDR2 YNFKEQ. CDR3 length: 18 residues. CDR3 sequence reads: CASSPLGPGGTRNQPQHF. Written as DNA, the CDR3 is TGTGCCAGCAGCCCCCTTGGTCCCGGTGGTACGCGCAATCAGCCCCAGCATTTT.

This clone was counted between two and nine times. The CDR3 here is CATSIPDRGRTGGSPLHF. The CDR3 DNA sequence: TGTGCCACCAGCATTCCGGACAGGGGGCGAACGGGGGGTTCACCCCTCCACTTT. The gene calls are TRBV15 and TRBJ1-6; 11 bases are shared with TRBD1. CDR3 size: 18 residues. The junction had 14 bases not matched to a gene; V was cut back by 4 bases and J by 9 bases. CDR1 and CDR2 from the germline V gene are LNHNV and YYDKDF (reference sequence).

The V and J genes are TRBV7-9 and TRBJ2-1; the match to TRBD2 covers 10 bases. The J segment lost 2 bases and the V segment lost 1 base, leaving 2 bases of the junction unmatched. CDR1 is SEHNR and CDR2 is FQNEAQ in the germline V gene (reference sequence). CDR3 size: 16 residues. CDR3 sequence (DNA): TGTGCCAGCAGCTTAGATCTAGCGGGGGCCTACAATGAGCAGTTCTTC. Translated: CASSLDLAGAYNEQFF.